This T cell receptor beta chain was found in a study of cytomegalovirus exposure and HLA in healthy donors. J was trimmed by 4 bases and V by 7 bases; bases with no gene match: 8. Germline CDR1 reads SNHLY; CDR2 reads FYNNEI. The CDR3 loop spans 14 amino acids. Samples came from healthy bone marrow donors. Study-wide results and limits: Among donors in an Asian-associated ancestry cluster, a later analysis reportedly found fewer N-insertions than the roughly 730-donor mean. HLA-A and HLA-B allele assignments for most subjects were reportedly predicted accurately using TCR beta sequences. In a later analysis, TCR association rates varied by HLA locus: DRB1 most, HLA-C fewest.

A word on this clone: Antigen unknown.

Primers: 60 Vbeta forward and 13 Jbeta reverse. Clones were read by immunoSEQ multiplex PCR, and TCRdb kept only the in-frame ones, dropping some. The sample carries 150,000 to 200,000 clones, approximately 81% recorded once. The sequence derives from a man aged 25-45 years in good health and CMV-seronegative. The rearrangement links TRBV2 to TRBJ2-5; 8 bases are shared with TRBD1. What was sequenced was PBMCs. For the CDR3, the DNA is TGTGCCAGCACAGGACAGGGTGCGCGAGAGACCCAGTACTTC. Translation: CASTGQGARETQYF. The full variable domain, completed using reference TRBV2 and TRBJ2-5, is EPEVTQTPSHQVTQMGQEVILRCVPISNHLYFYWYRQILGQKVEFLVSFYNNEISEKSEIFDDQFSVERPDGSNFTLKIRSTKLEDSAMYFCASTGQGARETQYFGPGTRLLVL.